A single sample is the source of the 30 T cell receptor beta chains below, sequenced in a study of T cell responses to AZD1222 COVID-19 vaccine. Only in-frame clones appear in the TCRdb table, and some are missing; sequencing was by immunoSEQ multiplex PCR. The sample shows about 140,000 clones, 90% of them seen only once. This specimen consisted of peripheral blood, obtained on day 0 of AZD1222 vaccination. These receptors were collected from an adult in good health.

This clone was counted once. J is TRBJ2-6 and V is TRBV19; D unresolved. There are 15 residues in the CDR3. V lost 4 bases and J lost 0, with 7 bases in between. Germline loops: CDR1 LNHDA, CDR2 SQIVND (reference sequence). The CDR3 sequence is CASSNQPSGANVLTF. Written as DNA, the CDR3 is TGTGCCAGTAGTAATCAGCCCTCTGGGGCCAACGTCCTGACTTTC.

The gene calls are TRBV7-8 and TRBJ2-2, with no clear D. The V gene's germline CDR1 is SGHVS and CDR2 FQNEAQ. The CDR3 covers 14 residues. Trimming cost V 5 bases and J 3 bases, with 10 bases left between them. The CDR3 DNA reads as TGTGCCAGCAGCCCGACCTTATACACCGGGGAGCTGTTTTTT. Residues: CASSPTLYTGELFF. Complete variable domain (other parts from reference TRBV7-8 and TRBJ2-2): GAGVSQSPRYKVAKRGQDVALRCDPISGHVSLFWYQQALGQGPEFLTYFQNEAQLDKSGLPSDRFFAERPEGSVSTLKIQRTQQEDSAVYLCASSPTLYTGELFFGEGSRLTVL.

The genes are TRBV6-2 or TRBV6-3 and TRBJ1-1; D ambiguous. Trimming stripped 2 bases from V and 4 bases from J, with 8 bases between. This CDR3 is built from 13 residues. The germline V gene encodes CDR1 MNHEY and CDR2 SVGEGT. In nucleotides, the CDR3 is TGTGCCAGCAGTTACGTCCGGGGCACTGAAGCTTTCTTT. It translates to CASSYVRGTEAFF.

This chain links TRBV9 with TRBJ2-7, with D unclear. The germline V and J ends were trimmed by 2 bases and 5 bases, with 11 bases remaining between them. Germline V gene sequence: CDR1 SGDLS, CDR2 YYNGEE. The CDR3 covers 13 residues. The CDR3 loop reads CASSVVTGHEQYF. In DNA, the CDR3 is TGTGCCAGCAGCGTGGTGACGGGCCACGAGCAGTACTTC.

This clone has just a few counts. The rearrangement joins TRBV27 to TRBJ1-5; the match to TRBD1 covers 7 bases. This CDR3 has 19 amino acids. The trim removed 8 bases at V and 2 bases at J, leaving 21 bases unmatched. From germline, CDR1 is MNHEY and CDR2 SMNVEV (reference sequence). In DNA form, the CDR3 reads TGTGCCAGCGGCATCTCTCAGGGGGAGCCAGTGGGACGCAATCAGCCCCAGCATTTT. Amino acid sequence: CASGISQGEPVGRNQPQHF.

The rearrangement uses TRBV9 and TRBJ1-5; 11 nucleotides line up with TRBD1. Trimming took 4 bases from V and 4 from J; bases not matched to a gene: 10. From germline, CDR1 is SGDLS and CDR2 YYNGEE. The CDR3 sequence is 17 residues long. CDR3 protein: CASSWTGGPWLNQPQHF. CDR3 nucleotide sequence: TGTGCCAGCAGCTGGACAGGGGGCCCTTGGTTGAATCAGCCCCAGCATTTT.

The J gene is TRBJ1-2, the V gene TRBV7-2; D gene ambiguous. Germline-derived CDR1 and CDR2 are SGHTA and FQGNSA. The V gene lost 7 bases and the J gene lost 0 bases, with 21 bases spanning the gap. The length of the CDR3 is 17 residues. In nucleotides, the CDR3 is TGTGCCAGCACCATATTCCACCTGATCGACGCTAACTATGGCTACACCTTC. Amino acid sequence: CASTIFHLIDANYGYTF.

The V and J genes are TRBV9 and TRBJ1-2, with 12 bases fitting TRBD1. V shed 3 bases and J 1 base; nucleotides not matched to a gene: 7. In germline, CDR1 is SGDLS, CDR2 YYNGEE. This CDR3 has 17 amino acids. The DNA for the CDR3 is TGTGCCAGCAGCGCGGGACAGGGGGCGGTGGATAACTATGGCTACACCTTC. This gives the protein CASSAGQGAVDNYGYTF.

The chain uses TRBV9 and TRBJ2-1; D might be TRBD1 (6 bases). The CDR3 is 12 amino acids. The V and J ends lost 3 bases and 6 bases respectively, with 7 bases between them. Germline CDR1 and CDR2: SGDLS and YYNGEE. The CDR3 protein is CASSAQGNEQFF. The CDR3, as DNA: TGTGCCAGCAGCGCACAGGGCAATGAGCAGTTCTTC.

This clone was recorded once. The chain recombines TRBV5-5 with TRBJ1-1; no reliable D call. V gave up 4 bases and J gave up 1 base, with 8 bases separating them. Germline lookup yields CDR1 SGHKS and CDR2 YYEKEE (reference sequence). The CDR3 consists of 13 residues. CDR3 region: CASSVGGNTEAFF. CDR3 nucleotides: TGTGCCAGCAGCGTGGGAGGGAACACTGAAGCTTTCTTT.

This clone showed up just a few times. This chain connects TRBV4-3 to TRBJ1-6; possible D gene TRBD1, 5 bases. V gave up 0 bases and J gave up 6 bases, with 12 bases separating them. CDR1 is LGHNA, CDR2 YSLEER, per germline. CDR3 length equals 16 residues. CDR3 residues: CASSQDLPGLNSPLHF. CDR3 in DNA: TGCGCCAGCAGCCAAGATCTGCCAGGGCTTAATTCACCCCTCCACTTT.

The rearrangement uses TRBV6-6 and TRBJ2-3, with D possibly being TRBD2 (5 bases). Germline CDR1 MNHNY, CDR2 SVGAGI (reference sequence). The CDR3 runs 16 residues. The germline V and J ends were trimmed by 7 bases and 3 bases, with 20 bases remaining between them. CDR3 sequence (DNA): TGTGCCAGCATAAAGAGGAGGAACGGTTTAACAGATACGCAGTATTTT. Its protein is CASIKRRNGLTDTQYF.

The chain links TRBV6-6 to TRBJ2-1, with D tentatively TRBD2 (5 bases). Germline CDR1 and CDR2: MNHNY and SVGAGI (reference sequence). With 7 bases removed from V and 8 bases from J, the gap between germline ends came to 12 bases. The CDR3 extends over 12 amino acids. CDR3 bases: TGTGCCAGCACCCAAAAGGGAGATGAGCAGTTCTTC. Protein: CASTQKGDEQFF.

This clone was recorded once. This chain uses TRBV6-5 with TRBJ1-2, with 8 bases matching TRBD1. The germline gives CDR1 MNHEY, CDR2 SVGAGI. V dropped 2 bases and J dropped 4; count of bases not matched to a gene: 9. The CDR3 extends over 16 amino acids. CDR3 in DNA: TGTGCCAGCAGTTACCCCGTCCAGGGGGCCGGCTATGGCTACACCTTC. Protein sequence: CASSYPVQGAGYGYTF.

The V gene is TRBV10-3, the J gene TRBJ1-5, with D hard to call. The CDR3 runs to 14 residues. Trimming shortened V by 2 bases and J by 7 bases, and 12 bases separated the two germline ends. CDR1 ENHRY and CDR2 SYGVKD come from the germline V gene. This CDR3 is CAISERAENQPQHF. The CDR3 DNA is TGTGCCATCAGTGAGCGGGCCGAAAACCAGCCCCAGCATTTT.

The V and J genes are TRBV19 and TRBJ1-6; TRBD1 is a possible D gene (6 bases). The V gene lost 4 bases and the J gene lost 2 bases, with 9 bases spanning the gap. The germline V gene encodes CDR1 LNHDA and CDR2 SQIVND (reference sequence). CDR3 length: 15 residues. The DNA of the CDR3 is TGTGCCAGTAGTACTGGACAGACCTATAATTCACCCCTCCACTTT. Its translation is CASSTGQTYNSPLHF.

This clone appeared a single time. V and J are TRBV12-5 and TRBJ2-1; the match to TRBD2 covers 15 bases. The germline CDR1 and CDR2 sequences are LGHNT and FRNRAP. The CDR3 runs to 20 residues. Trimming took 3 bases from V and 2 from J; bases not matched to a gene: 11. CDR3 amino acids: CASGFFLGTSGRSPYNEQFF. Written as DNA, the CDR3 is TGTGCTAGTGGTTTCTTTCTCGGGACTAGCGGGAGGTCCCCCTACAATGAGCAGTTCTTC.

The gene calls are TRBV9 and TRBJ1-5; no firm D call. CDR1 is SGDLS and CDR2 is YYNGEE in the germline V gene. CDR3 length: 15 residues. The germline V and J ends were trimmed by 3 bases and 1 base, with 11 bases remaining between them. CDR3 sequence (DNA): TGTGCCAGCAGCGCCGATGGTTACAGCAATCAGCCCCAGCATTTT. Amino acid sequence: CASSADGYSNQPQHF.

The chain employs TRBV6-5 and TRBJ1-1; D perhaps matches TRBD1 (5 bases). The ends were cut back, 2 bases at V and 0 bases at J, with 7 bases in the middle. Germline CDR1 MNHEY, CDR2 SVGAGI. This CDR3 has 14 residues. The chain's CDR3 is CASSYGGMNTEAFF. CDR3 in DNA: TGTGCCAGCAGTTACGGGGGGATGAACACTGAAGCTTTCTTT.

The V and J genes are TRBV11-3 and TRBJ2-5; no definite D call. CDR1 is SGHNT and CDR2 is YENEEA in the germline V gene. The V and J ends lost 0 bases and 4 bases respectively, with 3 bases between them. CDR3 size: 12 residues. The CDR3 DNA reads as TGTGCCAGCAGCTTAGACGGAGAGACCCAGTACTTC. Translation: CASSLDGETQYF.

This chain uses TRBV6-2 or TRBV6-3 with TRBJ1-5; D is perhaps TRBD1 (6 bases). V lost 3 bases and J lost 2, with 23 bases in between. There are 19 residues in the CDR3. Looked up from germline, CDR1 is MNHEY and CDR2 is SVGEGT. The CDR3 spells CASSYTLGRGYDGNQPQHF. The CDR3 DNA reads as TGTGCCAGCAGTTATACCCTTGGAAGGGGGTATGATGGCAATCAGCCCCAGCATTTT.

V usage is TRBV5-1 and J usage is TRBJ2-3; 9 bases fit TRBD1. CDR1 is SGHRS, CDR2 YFSETQ, per germline. V shed 0 bases, J shed 3 bases, and the junction held 2 bases outside the gene matches. The CDR3 consists of 15 residues. DNA of the CDR3: TGCGCCAGCAGCTTGGGGGACAGGGATACAGATACGCAGTATTTT. It encodes CASSLGDRDTDTQYF.

The J gene is TRBJ2-1, the V gene TRBV9, with 12 positions matching TRBD2. Germline V lookup: CDR1 SGDLS, CDR2 YYNGEE. V trimming: 9 bases; J trimming: 10 bases; junction bases outside the gene matches: 2. The CDR3 has 11 residues. CDR3 amino acids: CATGLAGEQFF. In nucleotides, the CDR3 is TGTGCCACTGGACTAGCGGGGGAGCAGTTCTTC.

The chain employs TRBV19 and TRBJ2-6; D is perhaps TRBD1 (6 bases). This CDR3 has 16 amino acids. CDR1 and CDR2 (germline): LNHDA, SQIVND (reference sequence). V dropped 6 bases and J dropped 2 bases, with 14 bases sitting between them. The CDR3 nucleotides read TGTGCCAGTAGGGGGACATTCATCCCTGGGGCCAACGTCCTGACTTTC. This encodes CASRGTFIPGANVLTF. The whole variable domain, remainder taken from reference TRBV19 and TRBJ2-6, is DGGITQSPKYLFRKEGQNVTLSCEQNLNHDAMYWYRQDPGQGLRLIYYSQIVNDFQKGDIAEGYSVSREKKESFPLTVTSAQKNPTAFYLCASRGTFIPGANVLTFGAGSRLTVL.

This clone occurred a few times. The chain couples TRBV30 to TRBJ1-2, with 7 positions matching TRBD1. V lost 3 bases and J lost 4; bases outside the gene matches: 8. Germline-derived CDR1 and CDR2 are GTSNPN and SVGIG (reference sequence). The CDR3 is 14 amino acids. Written as DNA, the CDR3 is TGTGCCTGGAGCCGGGACAGCAAGGCCTATGGCTACACCTTC. Translation: CAWSRDSKAYGYTF.

The chain links TRBV14 to TRBJ2-7; D gene unclear. The CDR3 is 13 amino acids. Trimming removed 0 bases from V and 6 bases from J, with 9 bases in between. CDR1 is SGHDN and CDR2 is FVKESK in the germline V gene. This CDR3 is CASSQDRRFEQYF. In DNA, the CDR3 is TGTGCCAGCAGCCAAGATCGAAGGTTCGAGCAGTACTTC.

The rearrangement links TRBV30 to TRBJ1-5; TRBD1 might be the D (6 bases). Germline CDR1 and CDR2: GTSNPN and SVGIG (reference sequence). The CDR3 is 16 residues long. With 4 bases removed from V and 3 bases from J, the gap between germline ends came to 19 bases. This chain's CDR3 is CAWNLGGSYINQPQHF. In DNA, the CDR3 is TGTGCCTGGAATTTAGGGGGTAGTTACATCAATCAGCCCCAGCATTTT.

V and J are TRBV6-5 and TRBJ2-5; possible D gene TRBD2, 5 bases. Germline CDR1 is MNHEY and CDR2 is SVGAGI. This CDR3 region has 15 residues. V was cut by 6 bases and J by 4 bases, with 18 bases left in between. The CDR3 nucleotides read TGTGCCAGCAGCCGCAATGAGCGGATTCTAGAGACCCAGTACTTC. Translation: CASSRNERILETQYF.

This clone was seen more than once but under ten times. This chain connects TRBV19 to TRBJ1-1; weak D call: TRBD1 (5 bases). Germline CDR1 is LNHDA and CDR2 is SQIVND (reference sequence). The CDR3 covers 13 residues. V was shortened by 4 bases and J by 10 bases, with 16 bases between the two germline ends. CDR3 nucleotides: TGTGCCAGTAGTAGTACTGCTGGGGGTACAGCTTTCTTT. Its translation is CASSSTAGGTAFF.

Worth noting for this clone: The same CDR3 is also encoded by other DNA sequences in this sample. The rearrangement links TRBV7-9 to TRBJ1-2; the match to TRBD1 covers 7 bases. The CDR3 loop spans 11 amino acids. V shed 5 bases and J 7 bases; nucleotides not matched to a gene: 1. Germline V lookup: CDR1 SEHNR, CDR2 FQNEAQ (reference sequence). The DNA for the CDR3 is TGTGCCAGCAGCCGACAGGGTGGCTACACCTTC. Its protein is CASSRQGGYTF.